The rows below give T cell receptor beta chains drawn from one sample of a study of CD8 T cells in ankylosing spondylitis. Each CDR3 protein gets one entry after TCRdb re-called the 5' RACE reads with MiXCR. The sample records more than 300,000 distinct CDR3 sequences, 11% being singletons. The source material was blood, either unsorted or a sorted T cell fraction (not recorded which). The receptors stem from a female donor with ankylosing spondylitis or in good health (not recorded which). The CDR3 runs from the conserved cysteine through the conserved F or W.

V: TRBV20-1; CDR3: CSARRTGGLTQETQYF
V: TRBV5-6; CDR3: CASSLVNLRQDEAFF
V: TRBV28; CDR3: CASAPSGTTYEQYF
V: TRBV10-3; CDR3: CAIRGSATNEKLFF
V: TRBV6-1; CDR3: CASRTPGGHNSPLHF
V: TRBV6-1; CDR3: CASSETTDTEAFF
V: TRBV5-1; CDR3: CASSLGQGPLPDTQYF
V: TRBV4-1; CDR3: CASSQGSGTTKNIQYF
V: TRBV5-1; CDR3: CASSLNVGGNEQFF
V: TRBV5-1; CDR3: CASRRNTGELFF
V: TRBV20-1; CDR3: CSARVDSPLHF
V: TRBV20-1; CDR3: CSAGQGAAKNIQYF
V: TRBV20-1; CDR3: CSAYPDGSYEQYF
V: TRBV29-1; CDR3: CSVARDRDQPQHF
V: TRBV7-9; CDR3: CASTKAGTDGNTIYF
V: TRBV5-1; CDR3: CASSQGNTGELFF
V: TRBV29-1; CDR3: CSGQTGTKYGYTF